This T cell receptor (beta chain) was observed in a study of shared clonotypes between healthy human individuals. Study results and caveats: Among donors, the sharing of clonotypes was expected to be influenced by sequencing depth. With several donors compared, roughly 4.9% of naive CD4 clonotypes were shared.

Deep-level assay runs were performed. DNA at approximately 200 ng, 25,000 to 30,000 T cell genomes, went into sorted-subset replicate PCRs. Generated by immunoSEQ multiplex PCR, the TCRdb table keeps only in-frame clones and is missing some. The table has roughly 2,000,000 clones, 93% seen once; the top ten hold about 1.7%. The CDR3 spans 13 residues. The germline V and J ends were trimmed by 3 bases and 8 bases, with 13 bases remaining between them. CDR1 and CDR2 (germline): SGHVS, FQNEAQ. As defined, naive CD8 cells were CD45RO-negative and positively selected for CCR7, with terminally differentiated effector memory CD45RA+ cells excluded. A remark on this clone: The antigen is not known.

The sequence came from a man between 18 and 35 years old in good health. Some clones in this sample may be carry-over from other donors' samples. The sample taken for sequencing was naive CD8+ T cells from PBMCs. V gene TRBV7-8 combines with J gene TRBJ1-2; tentatively, D is TRBD1 (6 bases). CDR3 loop: CASSFGGRQGYTF. As DNA, the CDR3 is TGTGCCAGCAGCTTCGGGGGGCGGCAGGGCTACACCTTC.